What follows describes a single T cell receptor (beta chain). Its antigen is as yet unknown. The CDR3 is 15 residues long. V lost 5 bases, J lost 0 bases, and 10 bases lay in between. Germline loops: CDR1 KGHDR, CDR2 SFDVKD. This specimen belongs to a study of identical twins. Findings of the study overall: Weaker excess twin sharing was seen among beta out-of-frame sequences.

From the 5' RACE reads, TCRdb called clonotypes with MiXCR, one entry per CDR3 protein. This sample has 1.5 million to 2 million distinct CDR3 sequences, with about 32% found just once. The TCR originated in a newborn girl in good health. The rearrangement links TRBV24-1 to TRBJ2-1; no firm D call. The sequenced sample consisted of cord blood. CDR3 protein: CATSGAKSSYNEQFF. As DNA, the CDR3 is TGTGCCACCAGTGGCGCCAAGAGCTCCTACAATGAGCAGTTCTTC.